This T cell receptor beta chain originates from a study of shared clonotypes between healthy human individuals. Naive CD8 cells lacked CD45RO, underwent positive selection for CCR7 and left out terminally differentiated effector memory CD45RA+ cells. Study conclusions and caveats: Shared across four donors were roughly 5.3% of the naive CD4 clonotypes.

Clones were read by immunoSEQ multiplex PCR, and TCRdb kept only the in-frame ones, dropping some. The repertoire includes 500,000 to 700,000 clones, around 96% of them detected once, and over 0.1% sits in the top ten. In its sample, this clone was seen once. The antigen is not known. Relative to the germline gene, one junction end is altered; a read error may explain this. The CDR3 runs 14 residues. CDR1 is ENHRY, CDR2 SYGVKD, per germline. This chain uses TRBV10-3 with TRBJ1-5; TRBD1 matches 9 bases. Sequencing was performed on naive CD8+ T cells sorted from blood. This receptor was obtained from a young woman in good health. The CDR3 sequence: CAIRDRGVNQPQHF. The DNA of the CDR3 is TGTGCCATCCGTGACAGGGGGGTCAATCAGCCCCAGCATTTT.